This TCR beta chain appears in the sequencing data of a study of T-cell reconstitution after alpha-beta-depleted transplantation in children (dated by TCRdb to the mid-2010s). Regarding the complete study: T-cell immune reconstitution after TCRalphabeta/CD19-depleted allogeneic hematopoietic cell transplantation in children was quantitatively tracked in the study by means of TCR repertoire profiling.

The CDR3 runs 14 residues from the cysteine to the phenylalanine. Of the read, only the CDR3 DNA is kept; its 42 bases are in frame from base 1. The germline V gene supplies CDR1 LGHNA and CDR2 YNFKEQ. Germline trimming: 3 bases from V, 5 bases from J; junction bases outside gene matches: 4. Notes on this clonotype: It lacks a known antigen. Per-base qualities were not stored, and no clone one base away is much larger.

Libraries came from PCR. This sample was sequenced with an Illumina HiSeq 2500. Molecular barcoding was employed in the preparation of TCR libraries, with unique molecular identifiers being used to normalize TCRbeta repertoire quantification. TCRdb reprocessed the public reads (quality trimming at Q25 with fastp, clone calling with MiXCR) and kept in-frame beta chains. For every CDR3 protein sequence, its rows merge into one entry that carries the most common genes and DNA. The sample table records 200,000 to 250,000 distinct CDR3 sequences; around 12% of these occur just once. The ten most abundant clones make up around 2.8% of the sample.

This receptor was obtained from a human donor who donated a stem cell graft to a child with acute lymphoblastic leukemia. The rearrangement joined TRBV4-2 to TRBJ2-1; 7 bases in the junction line up with TRBD1. The sequencing here drew on PBMCs from the stem cell graft donor, taken from the stem cell graft. Here is the DNA: TGTGCCAGCAGCCACGGGACAGCCAACAATGAGCAGTTCTTC. This gives the protein CASSHGTANNEQFF.